Reported below is one T cell receptor (beta chain). Antigen unknown. V was trimmed by 0 bases and J by 4 bases, leaving 16 bases between them. The CDR3 totals 18 residues. CDR1 and CDR2 (germline): LGHNA, YNFKEQ. The entry originates in a study of blood T cells in healthy people across ages. Study-wide results and caveats: Calculation of diversity from one million T cells yielded estimates considered to be underestimates.

A J-beta primer mix and a sample-barcoded 5' primer were used in a second PCR of about 6 to 12 cycles. MiXCR, applied by TCRdb to the 5' RACE reads, yields one record per CDR3 protein. The sample records 1.8 million or so distinct CDR3 sequences, 35% to 50% being singletons. This rearrangement joins TRBV4-2 to TRBJ2-6; a possible D gene is TRBD1 (5 bases). This receptor was identified in a human donor in good health. The sample taken for sequencing was blood. As DNA, the CDR3 is TGTGCCAGCAGCCAAGATCGGCCACAGGCAACCGGGGCCAACGTCCTGACTTTC. Its protein product is CASSQDRPQATGANVLTF.